This T cell receptor (beta chain) was sequenced in a study of blood T cell repertoires in COVID-19. Study-level information: Spain, Italy and the United States supplied samples that represented acute and convalescent COVID-19. T cells, B-cell-depleted T cells, or PBMCs supplied cDNA or gDNA.

Per the study methods: Reference gene primer amplification gave nucleated cell count estimates. Sequencing was performed with immunoSEQ multiplex PCR; in TCRdb, only in-frame clones are kept and a portion is missing. V and J calls and clone size are as listed in that table; D and trimming were resolved from the DNA. The table records about 210,000 clones, around four fifths of them present only once. The CDR3 is made up of 16 amino acids. J lost 0 bases, V lost 2 bases, and 3 bases had no gene match. Looked up from germline, CDR1 is MNHEY and CDR2 is SMNVEV (reference sequence). The clonotype comes from a woman in her fifties or sixties with acute or convalescent COVID-19. This chain connects TRBV27 to TRBJ2-4, with 8 bases fitting TRBD1. The sample was peripheral blood. The chain's CDR3 is CASSLRQGIAKNIQYF. As DNA, the CDR3 is TGTGCCAGCAGTTTAAGACAGGGGATAGCCAAAAACATTCAGTACTTC.